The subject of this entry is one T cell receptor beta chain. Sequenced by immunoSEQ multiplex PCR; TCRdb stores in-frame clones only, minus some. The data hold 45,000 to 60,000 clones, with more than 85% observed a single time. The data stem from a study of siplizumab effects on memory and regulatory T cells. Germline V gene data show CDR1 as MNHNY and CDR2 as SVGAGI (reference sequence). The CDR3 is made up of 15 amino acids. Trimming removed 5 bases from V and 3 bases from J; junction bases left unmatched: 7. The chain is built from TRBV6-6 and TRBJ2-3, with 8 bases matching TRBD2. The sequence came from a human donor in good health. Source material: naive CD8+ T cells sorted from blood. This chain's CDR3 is CASSSSGVWTDTQYF. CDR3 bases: TGTGCCAGCAGTAGTAGCGGGGTTTGGACAGATACGCAGTATTTT.